Listed below are T cell receptor beta chains from one sample, sequenced in a study of T cell repertoires in cytomegalovirus infection. One entry per CDR3 protein, called by TCRdb with MiXCR from the reads. The sample holds about 100,000 distinct CDR3 sequences, under 25% seen once. Sequencing was performed on CD8+ T cells from PBMCs. The receptor set was obtained from a human donor in good health (CMV status not recorded). Some clones in this sample may be carry-over from other donors' samples. Both conserved end residues are part of each CDR3. A D gene is named only where the DNA matches it firmly. The size entry is marked missing in some rows and otherwise reads once, few, many or a size class.

V	D	J	size	CDR3	DNA
TRBV7-9	.	TRBJ1-1	many	CASSLAGGEAFF	TGTGCCAGCAGCTTAGCGGGGGGGGAAGCTTTCTTT
TRBV6-5	.	TRBJ2-1	.	CASSLGTGKKNNEQFF	TGTGCCAGCAGTTTGGGGACCGGGAAGAAGAACAATGAGCAGTTCTTC
TRBV5-6	.	TRBJ2-7	many	CASSLRGSYEQYF	TGTGCCAGCAGCTTGCGGGGGTCCTACGAGCAGTACTTC
TRBV6-5	.	TRBJ1-3	few	CASSSPRLDYGNTIYF	TGTGCCAGCAGTTCCCCTCGTCTAGACTACGGAAACACCATATATTTT
TRBV9	TRBD1	TRBJ2-5	few	CASSPGQGRETQYF	TGTGCCAGCAGCCCGGGACAGGGGCGGGAGACCCAGTACTTC
TRBV5-5	.	TRBJ1-4	.	CASSPGREGSTNEKLFF	TGTGCCAGCAGCCCGGGAAGGGAAGGATCGACTAATGAAAAACTGTTTTTT
TRBV27	TRBD2	TRBJ2-1	.	CASTTLLAGGPGNEQFF	TGTGCCAGCACCACCTTACTAGCGGGAGGGCCTGGCAATGAGCAGTTCTTC
TRBV7-8	.	TRBJ2-7	.	CASSLGGLYEQYF	TGTGCCAGCAGCTTAGGCGGGTTATACGAGCAGTACTTC
TRBV6-2/TRBV6-3	.	TRBJ2-1	.	CASSYARGSSTYNEQFF	TGTGCCAGCAGTTACGCTCGGGGCAGTTCCACCTACAATGAGCAGTTCTTC
TRBV4-3	TRBD1	TRBJ2-2	.	CASSQGTGTTGELFF	TGCGCCAGCAGCCAGGGGACAGGGACCACCGGGGAGCTGTTTTTT
TRBV5-5	.	TRBJ2-4	.	CASSWGPLDIQYF	TGTGCCAGCAGCTGGGGGCCCCTCGACATTCAGTACTTC
TRBV28	TRBD1	TRBJ1-3	many	CASSTTGVVGNTIYF	TGTGCCAGCAGTACCACAGGGGTAGTAGGAAACACCATATATTTT
TRBV30	.	TRBJ1-1	.	CAWSDGPVYTEAFF	TGTGCCTGGAGCGACGGACCGGTGTACACTGAAGCTTTCTTT
TRBV7-9	.	TRBJ2-7	.	CASSLAATGYEQYF	TGTGCCAGCAGCTTAGCGGCAACAGGGTACGAGCAGTACTTC
TRBV7-8	TRBD1	TRBJ2-5	medium-sized	CASSPPGTGKETQYF	TGTGCCAGCAGCCCACCCGGGACAGGGAAGGAGACCCAGTACTTC
TRBV4-3	.	TRBJ1-1	few	CASSQEVQGNTEAFF	TGCGCCAGCAGCCAAGAGGTTCAGGGGAACACTGAAGCTTTCTTT
TRBV19	.	TRBJ1-3	few	CASSSPGTSGNTIYF	TGTGCCAGTAGTTCGCCGGGGACCTCTGGAAACACCATATATTTT
TRBV29-1	.	TRBJ2-7	many	CSVEERGSHEQYF	TGCAGCGTTGAAGAGAGGGGCAGCCACGAGCAGTACTTC
TRBV7-2	.	TRBJ2-5	.	CASSLGVGMSETQYF	TGTGCCAGCAGCTTAGGAGTAGGGATGTCAGAGACCCAGTACTTC
TRBV28	TRBD2	TRBJ2-3	many	CASSLGGGGDTQYF	TGTGCCAGCAGTTTGGGGGGGGGAGGAGATACGCAGTATTTT
TRBV20-1	TRBD2	TRBJ2-3	few	CSARDQGLAGLDTQYF	TGCAGTGCTAGAGATCAGGGACTAGCGGGCTTGGATACGCAGTATTTT
TRBV29-1	.	TRBJ2-7	.	CSVVQWGDRYEQYF	TGCAGCGTTGTTCAGTGGGGGGATCGCTACGAGCAGTACTTC
TRBV25-1	.	TRBJ2-2	.	CAIRDTNTGELFF	TGTGCCATCCGGGACACAAACACCGGGGAGCTGTTTTTT
TRBV6-6	.	TRBJ2-3	.	CASSYSPPSAQRDTQYF	TGTGCCAGCAGTTACTCACCTCCTAGCGCCCAACGGGATACGCAGTATTTT
TRBV11-2	.	TRBJ2-1	.	CASSLEGVDPSYNEQFF	TGTGCCAGCAGCTTAGAAGGTGTGGATCCGTCCTACAATGAGCAGTTCTTC
TRBV4-1	.	TRBJ1-2	.	CASSQDRGPLNYGYTF	TGCGCCAGCAGCCAAGATCGGGGGCCTCTTAACTATGGCTACACCTTC
TRBV7-9	.	TRBJ2-7	many	CASSLSDGTYEQYF	TGTGCCAGCAGCTTAAGCGACGGCACCTACGAGCAGTACTTC
TRBV15	.	TRBJ2-7	.	CATSRDRTYEQYF	TGTGCCACCAGCAGAGATCGCACATACGAGCAGTACTTC
TRBV12-5	.	TRBJ1-1	.	CASGSEGTTYTEAFF	TGTGCTAGTGGTTCCGAAGGGACAACCTATACTGAAGCTTTCTTT
TRBV29-1	.	TRBJ1-4	.	CSVIQLRTDEKLFF	TGCAGCGTGATCCAACTCCGGACAGATGAAAAACTGTTTTTT
TRBV27	.	TRBJ1-1	once	CASSLTGRGTEAFF	TGTGCCAGCAGTTTAACAGGCCGAGGCACTGAAGCTTTCTTT
TRBV7-9	TRBD1	TRBJ1-2	few	CASSLGTGGDYGYTF	TGTGCCAGCAGTCTTGGGACAGGGGGTGACTATGGCTACACCTTC
TRBV7-9	TRBD2	TRBJ2-1	many	CASSWRAGDYNEQFF	TGTGCCAGCAGCTGGAGGGCGGGGGACTACAATGAGCAGTTCTTC
TRBV2	TRBD2	TRBJ2-5	many	CASSGGLAVTLGQETQYF	TGTGCCAGCAGTGGTGGACTAGCGGTCACCCTGGGGCAAGAGACCCAGTACTTC
TRBV4-1	.	TRBJ1-2	many	CASSREQGPLNYGYTF	TGCGCCAGCAGCCGGGAACAGGGTCCCCTAAACTATGGCTACACCTTC
TRBV12-3/TRBV12-4	TRBD1	TRBJ1-5	many	CASSPQPDRVHQPQHF	TGTGCCAGCAGTCCGCAGCCGGACAGGGTACATCAGCCCCAGCATTTT
TRBV11-2	.	TRBJ1-1	.	CASSLVGQTNTEAFF	TGTGCCAGCAGCTTAGTCGGCCAAACGAACACTGAAGCTTTCTTT
TRBV29-1	.	TRBJ1-1	.	CSLCKSDPYTEAFF	TGCAGCCTATGTAAGTCAGATCCGTACACTGAAGCTTTCTTT
TRBV7-6	TRBD2	TRBJ2-2	few	CASSFGSGGSNTGELFF	TGTGCCAGCAGCTTTGGGAGCGGGGGGTCGAACACCGGGGAGCTGTTTTTT
TRBV13	TRBD2	TRBJ2-1	.	CASSPTHLAGGNNEQFF	TGTGCCAGCAGCCCTACCCATCTAGCGGGGGGGAACAATGAGCAGTTCTTC
TRBV7-8	.	TRBJ2-7	many	CASSLGGVSYEQYF	TGTGCCAGCAGCTTAGGAGGGGTCTCCTACGAGCAGTACTTC